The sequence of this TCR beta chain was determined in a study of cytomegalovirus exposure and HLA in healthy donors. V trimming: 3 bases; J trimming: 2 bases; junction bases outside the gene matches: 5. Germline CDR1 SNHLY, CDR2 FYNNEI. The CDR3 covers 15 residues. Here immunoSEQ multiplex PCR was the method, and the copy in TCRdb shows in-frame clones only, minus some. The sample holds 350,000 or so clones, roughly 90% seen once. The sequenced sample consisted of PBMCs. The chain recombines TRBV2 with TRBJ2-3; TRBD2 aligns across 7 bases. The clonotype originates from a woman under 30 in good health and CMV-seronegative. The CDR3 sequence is CASSESGVHTDTQYF. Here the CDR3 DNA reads TGTGCCAGCAGTGAGAGCGGGGTCCACACAGATACGCAGTATTTT. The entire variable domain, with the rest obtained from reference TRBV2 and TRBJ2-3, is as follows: EPEVTQTPSHQVTQMGQEVILRCVPISNHLYFYWYRQILGQKVEFLVSFYNNEISEKSEIFDDQFSVERPDGSNFTLKIRSTKLEDSAMYFCASSESGVHTDTQYFGPGTRLTVL.